This TCR beta chain was captured by sequencing in a study of cytomegalovirus exposure and HLA in healthy donors. Study-wide results and caveats: Certain sequence variants were highly shared and formed a cluster, and this cluster was likely a sequencing artifact.

Turning to this clone: As yet, its antigen is unknown.

The CDR3 is 13 amino acids. V was trimmed by 5 bases and J by 1 base, leaving 8 bases between them. CDR1 is SEHNR and CDR2 is FQNEAQ in the germline V gene (reference sequence). Unrecorded immune exposure was likely among donors, who were nominally healthy when sampled. The PCR was carried out with 60 Vbeta primers and 13 Jbeta primers. Sequenced by immunoSEQ multiplex PCR; TCRdb stores in-frame clones only, minus some. The sample lists more than 100,000 clones; approximately 75% were seen once. This receptor was obtained from a man aged 45-65 years in good health and CMV-seropositive. The sample was PBMCs. The chain joins TRBV7-9 to TRBJ1-1; D remains unclear. CDR3 sequence reads: CASSPTENTEAFF. The CDR3 DNA sequence: TGTGCCAGCAGCCCCACAGAGAACACTGAAGCTTTCTTT.